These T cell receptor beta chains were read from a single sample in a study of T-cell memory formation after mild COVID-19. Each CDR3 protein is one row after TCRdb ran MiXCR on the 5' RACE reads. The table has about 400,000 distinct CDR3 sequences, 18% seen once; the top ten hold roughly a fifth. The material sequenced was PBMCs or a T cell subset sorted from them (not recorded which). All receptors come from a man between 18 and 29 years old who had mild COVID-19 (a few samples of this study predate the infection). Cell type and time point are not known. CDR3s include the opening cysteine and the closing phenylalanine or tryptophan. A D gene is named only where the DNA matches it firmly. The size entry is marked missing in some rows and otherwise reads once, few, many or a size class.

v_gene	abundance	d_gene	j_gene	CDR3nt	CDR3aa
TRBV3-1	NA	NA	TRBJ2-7	TGTGCCAGCAGCCAAGTGGGTCGTCGTTACGAGCAGTACTTC	CASSQVGRRYEQYF
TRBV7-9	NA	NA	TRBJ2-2	TGTGCCAGCAGCATTCGCGGTCATAGCACCGGGGAGCTGTTTTTT	CASSIRGHSTGELFF
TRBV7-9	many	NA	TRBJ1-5	TGTGCCAGCAGCTTACAAGATAGCAATCAGCCCCAGCATTTT	CASSLQDSNQPQHF
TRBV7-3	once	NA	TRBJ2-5	TGTGCCAGCAGCGAGGGACAGCCGCGGGGGGAGACCCAGTACTTC	CASSEGQPRGETQYF
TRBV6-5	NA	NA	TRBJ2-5	TGTGCCAGCAGTTACGGCCTAACCCAGTACTTC	CASSYGLTQYF
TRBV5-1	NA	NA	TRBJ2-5	TGCGCCAGCAGCTTGGGACTAGTGGGCCAAGAGACCCAGTACTTC	CASSLGLVGQETQYF
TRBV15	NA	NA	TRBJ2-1	TGTGCCACCAGCAGCCCTTCTAGCGACAATGAGCAGTTCTTC	CATSSPSSDNEQFF
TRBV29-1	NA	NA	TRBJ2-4	TGCAGCGTTGAATCAGGGTTGGCCAAAAACATTCAGTACTTC	CSVESGLAKNIQYF
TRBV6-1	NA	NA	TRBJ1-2	TGTGCCAGCAGGAACAGGGCTGGGTATGGCTACACCTTC	CASRNRAGYGYTF
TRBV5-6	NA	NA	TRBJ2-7	TGTGCCAGCAGCTTGGACAGTCCCCTCAGCGAGCAGTACTTC	CASSLDSPLSEQYF
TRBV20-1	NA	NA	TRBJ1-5	TGCAGTGCGACACAGGGAAATAGCAATCAGCCCCAGCATTTT	CSATQGNSNQPQHF
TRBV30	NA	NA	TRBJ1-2	TGTGCCTCATCCGGACGGACCTCCCTACGAGGCTACACCTTC	CASSGRTSLRGYTF
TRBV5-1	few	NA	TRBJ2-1	TGCGCCAGCAGCTTGGACAGGGTAATGTTCTTC	CASSLDRVMFF
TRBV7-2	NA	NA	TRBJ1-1	TGTGCCAGCAGCTTAAAATCAGGGAACACTGAAGCTTTCTTT	CASSLKSGNTEAFF
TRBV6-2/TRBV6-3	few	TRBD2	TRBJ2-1	TGTGCCAGCAGACGCCCGTCTCTAGCGGGGGGTCACAATGAGCAGTTCTTC	CASRRPSLAGGHNEQFF
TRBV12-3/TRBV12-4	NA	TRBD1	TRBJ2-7	TGTGCCAGCAGACAGACAGGGAATTCCTACGAGCAGTACTTC	CASRQTGNSYEQYF
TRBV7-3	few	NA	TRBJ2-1	TGTGCCAGCAGCTCCCCCCTGGTATCCGTAAATGAGCAGTTCTTC	CASSSPLVSVNEQFF
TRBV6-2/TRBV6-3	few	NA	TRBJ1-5	TGTGCCAGCAGTTACTCTAGAGAGAGCAATCAGCCCCAGCATTTT	CASSYSRESNQPQHF